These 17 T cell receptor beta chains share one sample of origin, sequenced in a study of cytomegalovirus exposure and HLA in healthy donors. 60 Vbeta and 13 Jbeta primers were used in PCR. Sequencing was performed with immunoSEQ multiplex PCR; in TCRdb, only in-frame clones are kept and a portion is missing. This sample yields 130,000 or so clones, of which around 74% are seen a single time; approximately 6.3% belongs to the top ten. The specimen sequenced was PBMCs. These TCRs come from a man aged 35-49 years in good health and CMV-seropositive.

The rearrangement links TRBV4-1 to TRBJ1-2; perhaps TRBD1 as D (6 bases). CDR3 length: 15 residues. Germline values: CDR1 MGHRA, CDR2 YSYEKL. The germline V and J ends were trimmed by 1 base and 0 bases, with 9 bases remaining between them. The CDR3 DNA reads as TGCGCCAGCAGCCAAGTAGGGGGAGCTAACTATGGCTACACCTTC. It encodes CASSQVGGANYGYTF.

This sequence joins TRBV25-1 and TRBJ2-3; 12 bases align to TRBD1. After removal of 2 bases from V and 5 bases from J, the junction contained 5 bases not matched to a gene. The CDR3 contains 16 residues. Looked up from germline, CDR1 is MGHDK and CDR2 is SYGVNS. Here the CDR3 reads CASSEGDRGPLDTQYF. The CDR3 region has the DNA TGTGCCAGCAGTGAAGGGGACAGGGGGCCCTTAGATACGCAGTATTTT. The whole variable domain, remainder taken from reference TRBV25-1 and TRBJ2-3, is EADIYQTPRYLVIGTGKKITLECSQTMGHDKMYWYQQDPGMELHLIHYSYGVNSTEKGDLSSESTVSRIRTEHFPLTLESARPSHTSQYLCASSEGDRGPLDTQYFGPGTRLTVL.

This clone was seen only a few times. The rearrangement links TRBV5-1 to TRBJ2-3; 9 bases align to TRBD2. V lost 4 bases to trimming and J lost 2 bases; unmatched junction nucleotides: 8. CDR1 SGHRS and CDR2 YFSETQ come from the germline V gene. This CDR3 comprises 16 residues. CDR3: CASSTAGGLNTDTQYF. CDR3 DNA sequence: TGCGCCAGCAGCACTGCGGGGGGGCTTAACACAGATACGCAGTATTTT.

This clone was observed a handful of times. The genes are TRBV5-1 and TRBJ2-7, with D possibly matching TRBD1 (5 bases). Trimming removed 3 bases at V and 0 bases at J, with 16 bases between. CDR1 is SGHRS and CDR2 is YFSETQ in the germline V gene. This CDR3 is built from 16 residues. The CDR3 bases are TGCGCCAGCAGCTGGGGCTTAGGGGTGGGCTCCTACGAGCAGTACTTC. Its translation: CASSWGLGVGSYEQYF.

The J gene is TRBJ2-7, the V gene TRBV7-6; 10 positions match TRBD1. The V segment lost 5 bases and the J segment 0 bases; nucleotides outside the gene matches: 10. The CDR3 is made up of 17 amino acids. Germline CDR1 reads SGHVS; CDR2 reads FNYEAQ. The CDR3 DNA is TGTGCCAGCAGCCCCGAGCGGACAGGGGGGACCTCCTACGAGCAGTACTTC. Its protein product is CASSPERTGGTSYEQYF.

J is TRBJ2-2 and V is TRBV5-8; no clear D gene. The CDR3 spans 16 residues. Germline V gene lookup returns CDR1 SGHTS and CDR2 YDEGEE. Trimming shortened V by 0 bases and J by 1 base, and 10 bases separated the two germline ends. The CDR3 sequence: CASSLVWAGNTGELFF. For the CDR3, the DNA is TGTGCCAGCAGCTTGGTTTGGGCCGGGAACACCGGGGAGCTGTTTTTT.

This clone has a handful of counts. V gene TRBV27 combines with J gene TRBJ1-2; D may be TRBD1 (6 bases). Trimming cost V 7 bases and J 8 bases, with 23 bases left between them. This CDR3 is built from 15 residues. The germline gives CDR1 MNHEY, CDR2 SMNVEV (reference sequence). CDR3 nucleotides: TGTGCCAGCATGTCAACAAGGGGGGGGCGGGGAGGCTACACCTTC. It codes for CASMSTRGGRGGYTF.

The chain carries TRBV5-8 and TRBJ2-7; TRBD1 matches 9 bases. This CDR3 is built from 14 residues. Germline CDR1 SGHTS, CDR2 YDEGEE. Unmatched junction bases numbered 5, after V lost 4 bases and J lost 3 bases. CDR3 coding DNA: TGTGCCAGCAGCCGGGACAGGGATTACTACGAGCAGTACTTC. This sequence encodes CASSRDRDYYEQYF.

CDR3 coding DNA: TGTGCCAGCAGCTCCGGGACTAGCGGGAGGGTAAATGAGCAGTTCTTC. This translates into CASSSGTSGRVNEQFF. The J gene is TRBJ2-1, the V gene TRBV5-4; 16 nucleotides align to TRBD2. The germline V gene has CDR1 SGHNT and CDR2 YYREEE (reference sequence). Trimming took 3 bases from V and 7 from J; bases not matched to a gene: 4. This CDR3 spans 16 amino acids.

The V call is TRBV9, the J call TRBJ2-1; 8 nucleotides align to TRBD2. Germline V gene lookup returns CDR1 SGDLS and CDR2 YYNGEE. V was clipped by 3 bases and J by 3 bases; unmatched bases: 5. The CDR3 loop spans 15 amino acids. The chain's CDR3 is CASSGRGGNYNEQFF. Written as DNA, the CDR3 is TGTGCCAGCAGCGGCCGGGGGGGGAACTACAATGAGCAGTTCTTC.

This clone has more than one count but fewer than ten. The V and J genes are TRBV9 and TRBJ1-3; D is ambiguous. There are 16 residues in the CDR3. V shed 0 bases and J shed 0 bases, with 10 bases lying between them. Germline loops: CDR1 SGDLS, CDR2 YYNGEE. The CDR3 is CASSVASGISGNTIYF. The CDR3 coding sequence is TGTGCCAGCAGCGTAGCTTCGGGGATCTCTGGAAACACCATATATTTT.

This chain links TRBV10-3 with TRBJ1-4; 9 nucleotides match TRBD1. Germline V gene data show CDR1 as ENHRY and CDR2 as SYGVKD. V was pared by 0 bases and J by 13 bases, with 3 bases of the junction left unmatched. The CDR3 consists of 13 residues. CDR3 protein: CAISESQDRGLFF. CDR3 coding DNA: TGTGCCATCAGTGAGTCGCAGGACAGGGGACTGTTTTTT.

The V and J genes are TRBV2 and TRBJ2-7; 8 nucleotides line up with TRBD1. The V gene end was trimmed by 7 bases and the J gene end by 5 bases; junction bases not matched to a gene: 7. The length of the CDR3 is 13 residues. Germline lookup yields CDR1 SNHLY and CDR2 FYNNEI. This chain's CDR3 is CASTEDRADEQYF. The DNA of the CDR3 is TGTGCCAGCACCGAGGACAGGGCTGACGAGCAGTACTTC.

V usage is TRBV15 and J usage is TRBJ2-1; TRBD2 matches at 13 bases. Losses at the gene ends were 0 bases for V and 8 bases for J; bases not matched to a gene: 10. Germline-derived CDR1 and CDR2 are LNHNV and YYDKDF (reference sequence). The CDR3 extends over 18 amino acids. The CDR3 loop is CATSRDLTGLAGVYEQFF. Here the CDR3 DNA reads TGTGCCACCAGCAGAGACCTGACAGGACTAGCGGGAGTTTATGAGCAGTTCTTC.

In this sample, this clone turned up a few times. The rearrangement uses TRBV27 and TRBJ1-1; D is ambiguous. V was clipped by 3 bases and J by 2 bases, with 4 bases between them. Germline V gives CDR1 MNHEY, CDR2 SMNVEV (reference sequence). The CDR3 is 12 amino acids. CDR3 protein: CASSFSNTEAFF. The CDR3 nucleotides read TGTGCCAGCAGTTTCTCCAACACTGAAGCTTTCTTT.

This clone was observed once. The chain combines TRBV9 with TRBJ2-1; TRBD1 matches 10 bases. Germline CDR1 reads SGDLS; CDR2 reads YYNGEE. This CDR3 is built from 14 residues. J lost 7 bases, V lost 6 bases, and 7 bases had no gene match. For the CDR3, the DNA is TGTGCCAGCACCTCCGGGACAGGGGTTAATGAGCAGTTCTTC. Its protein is CASTSGTGVNEQFF.

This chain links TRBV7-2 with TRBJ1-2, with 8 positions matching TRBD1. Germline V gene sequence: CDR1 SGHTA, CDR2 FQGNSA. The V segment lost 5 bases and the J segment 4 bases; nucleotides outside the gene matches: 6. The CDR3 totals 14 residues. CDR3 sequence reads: CASSPWTGPYGYTF. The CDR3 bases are TGTGCCAGCAGCCCGTGGACAGGGCCCTATGGCTACACCTTC.